The 9 T cell receptor beta chains below all came from one sample that was sequenced in a study of CD8+ T cells in alopecia areata. The treatment was: oral pan-JAK inhibitor, 5-10 mg twice daily. Extraction of RNA preceded its reverse transcription into cDNA, which served as the sequencing template. TCRdb's copy holds only in-frame clones and misses some; the assay was immunoSEQ multiplex PCR. The sample lists some 200,000 clones, roughly 60% occurring once. This specimen consisted of CD4+ T cells sorted from blood, obtained at week 24, from a patient treated with tofacitinib. The receptors stem from a human donor with alopecia areata.

This chain uses TRBV14 with TRBJ2-7; D might be TRBD1 (6 bases). V was pared by 7 bases and J by 6 bases, with 16 bases between. Per germline, CDR1 SGHDN and CDR2 FVKESK. This CDR3 has 13 amino acids. The CDR3 DNA reads TGTGCCAGCAACAGGGATTGGCTGAGCGAGCAGTACTTC. Residues: CASNRDWLSEQYF.

The chain uses TRBV18 and TRBJ2-5; D remains ambiguous. CDR3 length: 11 residues. V lost 3 bases to trimming and J lost 5 bases, with 4 bases between them. Germline CDR1 KGHSH, CDR2 LQKENI. In DNA, the CDR3 is TGTGCCAGCTCACCCTCGGAGACCCAGTACTTC. Amino acids: CASSPSETQYF.

CDR3 coding DNA: TGTGCCACCAGCAGAGGCTTGGGGGAGCTGAACACCGGGGAGCTGTTTTTT. This translates into CATSRGLGELNTGELFF. The chain carries TRBV15 and TRBJ2-2, with D perhaps matching TRBD1 or TRBD2 (5 bases each). Per germline, CDR1 LNHNV and CDR2 YYDKDF (reference sequence). This CDR3 is built from 17 residues. The V end lost 1 base, the J end lost 1 base, and 13 bases lay between the germline ends. The entire variable domain, with the rest obtained from reference TRBV15 and TRBJ2-2, is as follows: DAMVIQNPRYQVTQFGKPVTLSCSQTLNHNVMYWYQQKSSQAPKLLFHYYDKDFNNEADTPDNFQSRRPNTSFCFLDIRSPGLGDTAMYLCATSRGLGELNTGELFFGEGSRLTVL.

The V call is TRBV6-1, the J call TRBJ1-5; TRBD1 matches at 7 bases. The CDR3 is made up of 13 amino acids. V lost 6 bases to trimming and J lost 7 bases; unmatched junction nucleotides: 6. In germline, CDR1 is MNHNS, CDR2 SASEGT. The chain's CDR3 is CASRATGEQPQHF. CDR3 in DNA: TGTGCCAGCAGGGCTACAGGGGAACAGCCCCAGCATTTT.

This chain connects TRBV9 to TRBJ1-6; D is possibly TRBD1 (6 bases). CDR3 size: 14 residues. From germline, CDR1 is SGDLS and CDR2 YYNGEE. With 3 bases removed from V and 7 bases from J, the gap between germline ends came to 11 bases. CDR3 amino acids: CASSGQAFNSPLHF. As DNA, the CDR3 is TGTGCCAGCAGCGGACAGGCCTTCAATTCACCCCTCCACTTT.

A single count supports this clone. This chain joins TRBV9 and TRBJ2-1; D might be TRBD1 (6 bases). Germline V CDR1 and CDR2: SGDLS, YYNGEE. CDR3 length: 17 residues. Trimming stripped 0 bases from V and 3 bases from J, with 16 bases between. The CDR3 sequence is CASSVGYQGGDYNEQFF. CDR3 nucleotides: TGTGCCAGCAGCGTAGGGTATCAAGGGGGAGACTACAATGAGCAGTTCTTC.

This clone was seen just once. V and J are TRBV19 and TRBJ1-2; D uncertain. CDR1 and CDR2 (germline): LNHDA, SQIVND (reference sequence). CDR3 length: 16 residues. Trimming took off 10 bases at V and 2 bases at J, with 23 bases between the two ends. The CDR3 reads CATSPSTASRNYGYTF. DNA of the CDR3: TGTGCCACCTCCCCCAGCACCGCGAGTCGGAACTATGGCTACACCTTC.

The gene calls are TRBV4-3 and TRBJ1-5; D is possibly TRBD1 (5 bases). Germline lookup yields CDR1 LGHNA and CDR2 YSLEER. The length of the CDR3 is 19 residues. V lost 0 bases and J lost 3, with 21 bases in between. CDR3 nucleotide sequence: TGCGCCAGCAGCCAAGAGCCGCCTCGGGGGAGGGGTTTCAATCAGCCCCAGCATTTT. This gives the protein CASSQEPPRGRGFNQPQHF.

This clone was detected only a few times. The chain is built from TRBV7-3 and TRBJ2-3; 9 bases are shared with TRBD2. J gave up 2 bases and V 1 base, and 4 bases lay outside the gene matches. The CDR3 runs to 16 residues. Germline V gene data show CDR1 as SGHTA and CDR2 as FQGTGA. The CDR3 protein is CASSLRASGTTDTQYF. In DNA, the CDR3 is TGTGCCAGCAGCTTAAGGGCTAGCGGGACCACAGATACGCAGTATTTT.